This T cell receptor (beta chain) was identified during a study of identical twins. One entry per CDR3 protein, called by TCRdb with MiXCR from the 5' RACE reads. The data contain some 500,000 distinct CDR3 sequences, 22% of them singletons. V was pared by 4 bases and J by 0 bases, with 14 bases of the junction left unmatched. This CDR3 is built from 18 residues. From germline, CDR1 is SGHRS and CDR2 YFSETQ. These sequences were also reported in another study, on T cells expressing NK-cell markers. This second study notes: Sorting of alpha-beta TCR T cells alone was achieved in several experiments with an anti-gamma-delta TCR antibody.

The rearrangement uses TRBV5-1 and TRBJ2-7, with TRBD1 matching 9 bases. Sequences were obtained from CD4+ T cells sorted from blood. The receptor comes from a woman between 18 and 29 years old in good health. CDR3: CASSLEADRGGLSYEQYF. CDR3 coding DNA: TGCGCCAGCAGCCTCGAGGCGGACAGGGGTGGGCTCTCCTACGAGCAGTACTTC. Variable domain in full (rest from reference TRBV5-1 and TRBJ2-7): KAGVTQTPRYLIKTRGQQVTLSCSPISGHRSVSWYQQTPGQGLQFLFEYFSETQRNKGNFPGRFSGRQFSNSRSEMNVSTLELGDSALYLCASSLEADRGGLSYEQYFGPGTRLTVT.